Shown below are 10 T cell receptor beta chains from a single sample sequenced in a study of tumor-infiltrating lymphocytes in localized non-small cell lung cancer. Measured with immunoSEQ multiplex PCR; TCRdb has only the in-frame clones, and not every one. The sample has 15,000 to 20,000 clones; 73% are singletons. The sequencing sample was made of lung tumor tissue. The origin of the receptors is a human donor with non-small cell lung cancer.

The rearrangement uses TRBV5-4 and TRBJ1-4, with D unclear. Trimming took off 1 base at V and 0 bases at J, with 7 bases between the two ends. In germline, CDR1 is SGHNT, CDR2 YYREEE (reference sequence). CDR3 length: 15 residues. In DNA, the CDR3 is TGTGCCAGCAGCTTGAGTTCAACAACTAATGAAAAACTGTTTTTT. It translates to CASSLSSTTNEKLFF.

The chain joins TRBV5-5 to TRBJ2-5, with D possibly being TRBD1 (6 bases). V was trimmed by 4 bases and J by 5 bases, leaving 18 bases between them. Per the germline V gene, CDR1 is SGHKS and CDR2 is YYEKEE (reference sequence). CDR3 length: 15 residues. The CDR3 DNA reads as TGTGCCAGCAGCAAACGACAGGACCTTCCGGAGACCCAGTACTTC. Its translation: CASSKRQDLPETQYF.

The table lists this clone with a count of one. This chain connects TRBV29-1 to TRBJ2-5; D may be TRBD1 or TRBD2 (5 bases each). Germline V lookup: CDR1 SQVTM, CDR2 ANQGSEA. V was cut by 5 bases and J by 5 bases, with 15 bases left in between. The CDR3 totals 13 residues. CDR3 in DNA: TGCAGCGTTTCCATGACGGGGCGGGAGACCCAGTACTTC. Protein product: CSVSMTGRETQYF.

This clone has just one count. J is TRBJ2-5 and V is TRBV2; possibly TRBD1 for D (5 bases). The V end lost 8 bases, the J end lost 5 bases, and 12 bases lay between the germline ends. Germline-derived CDR1 and CDR2 are SNHLY and FYNNEI. CDR3 length: 12 residues. This CDR3 is CASRGAIETQYF. The DNA of the CDR3 is TGTGCCAGCCGTGGGGCTATTGAGACCCAGTACTTC.

This clone appeared a single time. V gene TRBV9 combines with J gene TRBJ1-3; the D is unclear. This CDR3 contains 13 residues. Per the germline V gene, CDR1 is SGDLS and CDR2 is YYNGEE. V lost 4 bases and J lost 1, with 6 bases in between. CDR3 nucleotides: TGTGCCAGCAGCTTGCCTTCTGGAAACACCATATATTTT. The encoded protein is CASSLPSGNTIYF.

J is TRBJ1-2 and V is TRBV2, with a weak D call TRBD1 (5 bases). V was shortened by 4 bases and J by 8 bases, with 17 bases between the two germline ends. Germline V gene data show CDR1 as SNHLY and CDR2 as FYNNEI. The CDR3 totals 14 residues. CDR3 sequence: CASSAGTEFLGYTF. CDR3 DNA: TGTGCCAGCAGTGCCGGGACGGAGTTCCTGGGCTACACCTTC.

The chain employs TRBV11-2 and TRBJ2-7, with D possibly matching TRBD1 (6 bases). V lost 3 bases and J lost 0, with 12 bases in between. Per the germline V gene, CDR1 is SGHAT and CDR2 is FQNNGV. The CDR3 spans 15 residues. CDR3 in amino acids: CASSLVARGSYEQYF. The CDR3 coding sequence is TGTGCCAGCAGCTTGGTAGCCAGGGGCTCCTACGAGCAGTACTTC. Drawing the rest from reference TRBV11-2 and TRBJ2-7, the complete variable domain is EAGVAQSPRYKIIEKRQSVAFWCNPISGHATLYWYQQILGQGPKLLIQFQNNGVVDDSQLPKDRFSAERLKGVDSTLKIQPAKLEDSAVYLCASSLVARGSYEQYFGPGTRLTVT.

This rearrangement joins TRBV7-2 to TRBJ2-3, with D possibly called TRBD1 or TRBD2 (6 bases each). In germline, CDR1 is SGHTA, CDR2 FQGNSA. V gave up 6 bases and J gave up 6 bases, with 10 bases separating them. The CDR3 covers 12 residues. Here the CDR3 DNA reads TGTGCCAGCAGGGGGGGCCACGATACGCAGTATTTT. This encodes CASRGGHDTQYF.

The V and J genes are TRBV6-5 and TRBJ2-1; no reliable D call. Germline lookup yields CDR1 MNHEY and CDR2 SVGAGI. V lost 5 bases and J 6 bases, leaving 8 bases between the germline ends. The CDR3 runs 12 residues. CDR3 in DNA: TGTGCCAGCAGTACGATCTCCAATGAGCAGTTCTTC. Its protein product is CASSTISNEQFF.

The V gene is TRBV11-2, the J gene TRBJ2-7, with 10 nucleotides matching TRBD1. In germline, CDR1 is SGHAT, CDR2 FQNNGV. This CDR3 is 14 amino acids long. V was clipped by 4 bases and J by 5 bases; unmatched bases: 5. Here the CDR3 reads CASSWVGQGNEQYF. The CDR3 nucleotides are TGTGCCAGCAGCTGGGTGGGACAGGGGAACGAGCAGTACTTC. Together with reference TRBV11-2 and TRBJ2-7, the CDR3 gives the full variable domain: EAGVAQSPRYKIIEKRQSVAFWCNPISGHATLYWYQQILGQGPKLLIQFQNNGVVDDSQLPKDRFSAERLKGVDSTLKIQPAKLEDSAVYLCASSWVGQGNEQYFGPGTRLTVT.